Below are 17 T cell receptor beta chains sequenced from a single sample in a study of T cells in Graves' hyperthyroidism and ophthalmopathy. TCR beta CDR3 region amplification was performed from RNA transcripts. A first-round RT-PCR of the TCR CDR3 used the HTBI primer set. TCRdb passed the multiplex PCR reads through MiXCR, listing each CDR3 protein once. The top ten clones hold 40% of a sample with 300,000 to 450,000 distinct CDR3 sequences, about 18% of them seen once. The sample comprised blood. The receptors shown here come from a man aged 18 to 30 with Graves' ophthalmopathy.

This clonotype was seen at least ten times. The gene calls are TRBV5-1 and TRBJ2-7; maybe TRBD1 (6 bases). Deletions cut 0 bases from V and 2 bases from J, with 6 bases between. The CDR3 covers 13 residues. Germline values: CDR1 SGHRS, CDR2 YFSETQ. CDR3 sequence (DNA): TGCGCCAGCAGCTTGGACAGGGCCTACGAGCAGTACTTC. Translation gives CASSLDRAYEQYF.

The rearrangement joins TRBV28 to TRBJ2-6; 7 nucleotides match TRBD1. CDR3 size: 15 residues. Trimming removed 6 bases from V and 3 bases from J; junction bases left unmatched: 5. CDR1 and CDR2 from the germline V gene are MDHEN and SYDVKM. CDR3 sequence (DNA): TGTGCCAGCAGGCCCGACAGGGATGGGGCCAACGTCCTGACTTTC. Amino acid sequence: CASRPDRDGANVLTF.

Ten or more counts support this clonotype. The chain joins TRBV4-1 to TRBJ1-5; no firm D call. The V and J ends lost 0 bases and 2 bases respectively, with 8 bases between them. This CDR3 contains 15 residues. Germline V lookup: CDR1 MGHRA, CDR2 YSYEKL. The chain's CDR3 is CASSQEEGGNQPQHF. In DNA form, the CDR3 reads TGCGCCAGCAGCCAAGAGGAGGGTGGCAATCAGCCCCAGCATTTT.

The table lists this clonotype with a few counts. The genes are TRBV18 and TRBJ2-5, with 7 bases matching TRBD2. This CDR3 comprises 15 residues. Per germline, CDR1 KGHSH and CDR2 LQKENI. V lost 6 bases to trimming and J lost 4 bases; unmatched junction nucleotides: 11. CDR3: CASSGGTPGVETQYF. CDR3 coding DNA: TGTGCCAGCTCGGGGGGGACTCCAGGAGTAGAGACCCAGTACTTC.

This clonotype has a count of ten or more. The V gene is TRBV28, the J gene TRBJ1-2; D is unclear. CDR3 length: 14 amino acids. In germline, CDR1 is MDHEN, CDR2 SYDVKM. The V end lost 7 bases, the J end lost 2 bases, and 14 bases lay between the germline ends. The CDR3 DNA follows: TGTGCCAGCATCCCCTGGGAGGTAAACTATGGCTACACCTTC. Amino acids: CASIPWEVNYGYTF.

The chain uses TRBV18 and TRBJ2-1, with D perhaps TRBD2 (6 bases). Trimming left V 0 bases short and J 0 bases short, with 18 bases between. Germline CDR1 and CDR2: KGHSH and LQKENI. CDR3 length: 19 residues. The CDR3 DNA follows: TGTGCCAGCTCACCACCGCTGTTACTAGCAAAACCCTCCTACAATGAGCAGTTCTTC. As protein: CASSPPLLLAKPSYNEQFF.

This clonotype has only a few counts. V and J are TRBV7-9 and TRBJ2-3; TRBD1 aligns across 9 bases. The J segment lost 1 base and the V segment lost 2 bases, leaving 4 bases of the junction unmatched. Germline values: CDR1 SEHNR, CDR2 FQNEAQ (reference sequence). CDR3 size: 16 residues. For the CDR3, the DNA is TGTGCCAGCAGCTTACCGGACAGGGGTGGCACAGATACGCAGTATTTT. The encoded protein is CASSLPDRGGTDTQYF.

This clonotype came up many times. V and J are TRBV11-1 and TRBJ2-3; unclear D gene. The germline CDR1 and CDR2 sequences are SGHAT and FQDESV (reference sequence). V lost 5 bases to trimming and J lost 1 base, with 13 bases between them. The CDR3 has 15 amino acids. CDR3 residues: CASSPDLTGTDTQYF. CDR3 nucleotide sequence: TGTGCCAGCAGCCCAGACTTAACCGGCACAGATACGCAGTATTTT.

The genes are TRBV25-1 and TRBJ1-5; D gene ambiguous. This CDR3 is built from 15 residues. V gave up 0 bases and J gave up 6 bases, with 12 bases separating them. Germline values: CDR1 MGHDK, CDR2 SYGVNS. The chain's CDR3 is CASSEYYWEAQPQHF. For the CDR3, the DNA is TGTGCCAGCAGTGAATATTACTGGGAGGCTCAGCCCCAGCATTTT.

This clonotype has ten or more counts. The CDR3 loop is CASSSIRDRQHYGYTF. The CDR3 DNA sequence: TGTGCCAGCAGCTCGATCCGGGACAGACAACACTATGGCTACACCTTC. The chain is built from TRBV7-9 and TRBJ1-2; 7 nucleotides line up with TRBD1. Trimming removed 4 bases from V and 3 bases from J; junction bases left unmatched: 11. There are 16 residues in the CDR3. The V gene's germline CDR1 is SEHNR and CDR2 FQNEAQ (reference sequence).

There are many counts of this clonotype. CDR3 nucleotide sequence: TGTGCCAGCAGTTTTGGGAAAGGGGGGCAGCATTTT. The encoded protein is CASSFGKGGQHF. The chain links TRBV28 to TRBJ1-5, with D perhaps matching TRBD1 (6 bases). The CDR3 runs to 12 residues. Trimming removed 3 bases from V and 13 bases from J, with 13 bases in between. CDR1 MDHEN and CDR2 SYDVKM come from the germline V gene.

This clonotype came up many times. This chain joins TRBV7-6 and TRBJ2-5; D gene unclear. The CDR3 contains 14 residues. Trimming left V 5 bases short and J 5 bases short, with 15 bases between. The germline V gene encodes CDR1 SGHVS and CDR2 FNYEAQ. CDR3 coding DNA: TGTGCCAGCAGCGATGCTGGGGTCGGGGAGACCCAGTACTTC. This encodes CASSDAGVGETQYF.

This clonotype was observed at least ten times. This rearrangement joins TRBV3-1 to TRBJ1-6; no firm D call. The CDR3 length is 13 residues. V dropped 8 bases and J dropped 6 bases, with 11 bases sitting between them. CDR1 is LGHDT, CDR2 YNNKEL, per germline (reference sequence). In nucleotides, the CDR3 is TGTGCCAGCGGAAAGGGTGGTAATTCACCCCTCCACTTT. This sequence encodes CASGKGGNSPLHF.

This clonotype was detected a few times. This chain links TRBV6-1 with TRBJ1-2, with D perhaps matching TRBD1 (5 bases). This CDR3 region has 12 residues. CDR1 MNHNS and CDR2 SASEGT come from the germline V gene. With 7 bases removed from V and 7 bases from J, the gap between germline ends came to 13 bases. CDR3 in DNA: TGTGCCAGCACGAGAGGGGCAGGTGGCTACACCTTC. Translating gives CASTRGAGGYTF.

In its sample, this clonotype was seen a few times. This chain uses TRBV24-1 with TRBJ2-3, with TRBD1 matching 10 bases. Germline V CDR1 and CDR2: KGHDR, SFDVKD. This CDR3 is 17 amino acids long. The J segment lost 2 bases and the V segment lost 3 bases, leaving 7 bases of the junction unmatched. The CDR3, as DNA: TGTGCCACCAGTGATAGGGGGGACAGGGGCTACACAGATACGCAGTATTTT. It specifies CATSDRGDRGYTDTQYF.

This clonotype showed up just once. The chain has TRBV2 and TRBJ1-2, with D unresolved. Germline V lookup: CDR1 SNHLY, CDR2 FYNNEI. The CDR3 totals 12 residues. The DNA of the CDR3 is TGTGCGGTTCGGGCGGCCAACTATGGCTACACCTTC. Translating it yields CAVRAANYGYTF. Drawing the rest from reference TRBV2 and TRBJ1-2, the complete variable domain is EPEVTQTPSHQVTQMGQEVILRCVPISNHLYFYWYRQILGQKVEFLVSFYNNEISEKSEIFDDQFSVERPDGSNFTLKIRSTKLEDSAMYFCAVRAANYGYTFGSGTRLTVV.

This chain links TRBV11-2 with TRBJ2-4; tentative D call: TRBD2 (6 bases). Germline V gene lookup returns CDR1 SGHAT and CDR2 FQNNGV. Trimming pared 4 bases from V and 0 bases from J, leaving 13 bases between. The CDR3 contains 16 residues. CDR3 protein: CASSSLRERAKNIQYF. CDR3 nucleotide sequence: TGTGCCAGCAGCTCACTCCGGGAGAGAGCCAAAAACATTCAGTACTTC.